The source of this T cell receptor beta chain is a study of OX40 agonist ivuxolimab in advanced cancers. With respect to the entire study: Ivuxolimab was an agonistic, fully human IgG2 monoclonal antibody directed against OX40 (CD134), a costimulatory receptor. Intravenous ivuxolimab was administered to patients every 2 weeks at six dose levels: 0.01, 0.1, 0.3, 1.5, 3 and 10 mg/kg. Of the approximately 50 dose-escalation patients, hepatocellular carcinoma was present in about 20, melanoma in approximately 15, renal cell carcinoma in 9 and head and neck cancer in 9. A male proportion of 82.7% and a mean age of 60 years, ranging from about 23 to 79, were recorded for the dose-escalation cohort. Prior anti-PD-1, anti-PD-L1 or anti-CTLA-4 therapy was permitted, and checkpoint inhibitors had been received by 40% to 50% of dose-escalation patients. Partial responses were achieved by three dose-escalation patients, of whom one had hepatocellular carcinoma and two had cutaneous melanoma. Peripheral TCRbeta sequencing was intended to test whether TCR sequence diversity was altered and clonal T-cell expansion was caused by ivuxolimab. The paper reports the monotherapy dose-escalation portion (N ≈ 50 patients) of the phase I ivuxolimab trial. The research as a whole found: After ivuxolimab, CD8+ T cells had more expanded clones than CD4+ T cells on average. At doses of 0.1 to 3.0 mg/kg, clonal expansion of both CD4+ and CD8+ blood T cells was observed from baseline to week 6. Low levels of normalized T-cell clonal expansion were also seen in some patients who did not respond. The antigen specificity of the clonally expanded peripheral T cells was not determined. In the 0.1-3.0 mg/kg groups, partial responders were among the patients with the lowest normalized peripheral clonal expansion, particularly in CD8+ T cells.

Genomic DNA was extracted from sorted cells for sequencing of the TCRbeta CDR3 region. The immunoSEQ Assay was used to sequence the TCRbeta CDR3 regions. Imported from immuneACCESS, the table was reduced by TCRdb to in-frame sequences with V and J called. These copies leave out some clones; in studies compared against another copy, an unresolved V gene accounts for under half, and the cause of the remainder is not known. The sample includes tens of thousands of clones, with approximately 91% observed a single time. The ten top clones hold over 0.35% of the sample. Patients with a history of autoimmune disease or receiving systemic immunosuppression were excluded from the trial. Peripheral blood for TCR sequencing was drawn from every dose cohort at baseline, at cycle 4 day 1 and at cycle 7 day 1. The samples were drawn from a first-in-human, open-label, multicenter phase I dose-escalation trial of ivuxolimab. Adults with locally advanced or metastatic melanoma, renal cell, hepatocellular, or head and neck squamous cell carcinoma were enrolled in the trial. Before TCR sequencing, CD4+ T cells and CD8+ T cells from peripheral blood were sorted into separate populations.

This clone appeared a single time. Its antigen is currently not known. Base quality data are lacking; no much larger clone is found one base away. The CDR1 and CDR2 encoded by the germline V gene (reference sequence) are SGHNT and YYREEE. The V and J ends are trimmed by 0 bases and 7 bases, leaving 17 bases between them. Inclusive of the bounding cysteine and phenylalanine, the CDR3 is 16 residues long. The kept DNA is CDR3 alone, 48 bases in frame from the first base. Sample: CD4+ or CD8+ T cells sorted from blood, taken in a trial of the OX40 agonist ivuxolimab. The chain links TRBV5-4 with TRBJ2-1; 6 matching bases give a weak D call of TRBD1. The receptor was derived from an adult with an advanced solid tumor such as melanoma, head and neck, liver or kidney cancer. Read as DNA, the sequence is TGTGCCAGCAGCTTGGGATCCCTACAGGGAAAAAATGAGCAGTTCTTC. It encodes CASSLGSLQGKNEQFF.